These 10 T cell receptor beta chains share one sample of origin, sequenced in a study of T cell responses to AZD1222 COVID-19 vaccine. TCRdb's table, derived via immunoSEQ multiplex PCR, lists solely in-frame clones and lacks some. The table records 190,000 or so clones, roughly 91% of them present only once. This sample comprised peripheral blood, obtained 28 days after the second AZD1222 dose. Receptor source: an adult who received the AZD1222 COVID-19 vaccine.

The gene calls are TRBV28 and TRBJ2-2, with 8 bases matching TRBD2. V lost 6 bases to trimming and J lost 6 bases; unmatched junction nucleotides: 9. Germline CDR1 MDHEN, CDR2 SYDVKM. The CDR3 has 15 amino acids. The DNA of the CDR3 is TGTGCCAGCAGCCCCACGGGAGGGCCTCCCGGGGAGCTGTTTTTT. Translated, it gives CASSPTGGPPGELFF.

The chain has TRBV5-1 and TRBJ2-7; tentative D call: TRBD1 (5 bases). The V end lost 0 bases, the J end lost 2 bases, and 12 bases lay between the germline ends. The CDR3 has 15 amino acids. Germline V gives CDR1 SGHRS, CDR2 YFSETQ. CDR3 nucleotide sequence: TGCGCCAGCAGCTTGGCCGAAGGGGCGCCCTACGAGCAGTACTTC. Translating gives CASSLAEGAPYEQYF.

In the case of this clone: An end of the junction does not agree with germline; a read error may underlie this. The J gene is TRBJ2-5, the V gene TRBV18; D remains unclear. The CDR3 contains 16 residues. Germline-derived CDR1 and CDR2 are KGHSH and LQKENI. The CDR3, as DNA: TGTGCCAGCTCCCCACCCGCCGGATGGTACCAAGAGACCCAGTACTTC. Amino acids: CASSPPAGWYQETQYF.

This chain uses TRBV28 with TRBJ2-7; D is undetermined. Trimming pared 3 bases from V and 5 bases from J, leaving 8 bases between. From germline, CDR1 is MDHEN and CDR2 SYDVKM. The CDR3 runs 12 residues. Here the CDR3 reads CASSLRSHEQYF. In nucleotides, the CDR3 is TGTGCCAGCAGTTTGAGGTCCCACGAGCAGTACTTC.

This chain uses TRBV24-1 with TRBJ1-5; maybe TRBD1 (5 bases). CDR1 and CDR2 from the germline V gene are KGHDR and SFDVKD. The V end was cut by 3 bases, the J end by 0 bases, with 11 bases between. CDR3 length equals 16 residues. CDR3 in amino acids: CATSDGTGYSNQPQHF. The CDR3 DNA is TGTGCCACCAGTGATGGGACGGGCTATAGCAATCAGCCCCAGCATTTT.

This rearrangement joins TRBV12-1 to TRBJ2-7; TRBD2, the table's D call, lacks a check against the DNA. TRBV12-1 is a known pseudogene. The CDR3 covers 19 residues. The CDR3 bases are TGTGCCAGCAGCTTTTCGGTTGTTCGGCTGGCGGGTGCTCGCTACGAGCAGTACTTC. This codes for CASSFSVVRLAGARYEQYF.

The chain links TRBV30 to TRBJ2-4, with D maybe TRBD1 (6 bases). The CDR3 runs 15 residues. CDR1 is GTSNPN and CDR2 is SVGIG in the germline V gene (reference sequence). Trimming left V 1 base short and J 0 bases short, with 10 bases between. The CDR3 protein is CAWSGQDLAKNIQYF. The CDR3 DNA follows: TGTGCCTGGAGTGGACAGGACTTAGCCAAAAACATTCAGTACTTC. Together with reference TRBV30 and TRBJ2-4, the CDR3 gives the full variable domain: SQTIHQWPATLVQPVGSPLSLECTVEGTSNPNLYWYRQAAGRGLQLLFYSVGIGQISSEVPQNLSASRPQDRQFILSSKKLLLSDSGFYLCAWSGQDLAKNIQYFGAGTRLSVL.

The rearrangement links TRBV19 to TRBJ1-2, with a possible D match to TRBD1 (6 bases). This CDR3 is built from 15 residues. Germline assignment: CDR1 LNHDA and CDR2 SQIVND (reference sequence). The ends were cut back, 8 bases at V and 4 bases at J, with 20 bases in the middle. The CDR3 sequence is CASQTRGLPSYGYTF. CDR3 bases: TGTGCCAGTCAGACCAGGGGACTGCCTAGCTATGGCTACACCTTC.

The chain is built from TRBV9 and TRBJ2-5; 14 bases match TRBD2. Trimming removed 3 bases from V and 4 bases from J; junction bases left unmatched: 2. This CDR3 is 15 amino acids long. CDR1 is SGDLS, CDR2 YYNGEE, per germline. The CDR3 protein is CASSGTSGRIETQYF. CDR3 in DNA: TGTGCCAGCAGCGGGACTAGCGGGAGGATAGAGACCCAGTACTTC.

This chain connects TRBV27 to TRBJ2-5; the D is unclear. The CDR3 has 14 amino acids. V dropped 2 bases and J dropped 6 bases, with 13 bases sitting between them. The V gene's germline CDR1 is MNHEY and CDR2 SMNVEV (reference sequence). The CDR3 sequence is CASSLVPQRQTQYF. CDR3 nucleotide sequence: TGTGCCAGCAGTTTAGTCCCCCAACGGCAGACCCAGTACTTC.